This entry concerns a single T cell receptor beta chain. Its target is not known. These data are taken from a study of response to subunit inactivated influenza vaccine. Study conclusions and caveats: Authors suggested each seasonal influenza vaccination recruits few new T cells.

Each CDR3 protein is one row after TCRdb ran MiXCR on the RT-PCR reads. Of about 570,000 distinct CDR3 sequences in the sample, around 11% were seen once. Germline V gene lookup returns CDR1 DFQATT and CDR2 SNEGSKA (reference sequence). This CDR3 spans 16 amino acids. Trimming took off 0 bases at V and 6 bases at J, with 18 bases between the two ends. These sequences were also reported in another study, on T cells expressing NK-cell markers. That investigation notes: With UMIs, 5'RACE template switching was used to make TCR beta cDNA. Among eight sequenced donors, seven carried HCMV seropositivity while one was seronegative. Several experiments employed an anti-gamma-delta TCR antibody to confine sorting to alpha-beta TCR T cells. The CD3+CD56-NKG2C+ fraction was also led by these clonotypes in a few donors.

Material: PBMCs from blood, obtained on the day of vaccination. This clonotype was obtained from a man aged 50-60 years who received an inactivated influenza vaccine. V is TRBV20-1 and J is TRBJ2-1; the D call may be TRBD1 or TRBD2 (5 bases each). The CDR3, as DNA: TGCAGTGCTAGAGATTCAACGGGACGCACATCCAATGAGCAGTTCTTC. Its protein is CSARDSTGRTSNEQFF.